This T cell receptor (beta chain) appears in the sequencing data of a study of shared clonotypes between healthy human individuals. Study findings and constraints: At large depth, rarefaction still showed sorted-subset sequencing to be incomplete. Naive subsets tended to show greater estimated richness than memory subsets.

TCRdb's table, derived via immunoSEQ multiplex PCR, lists solely in-frame clones and lacks some. Of around 180,000 clones in the sample, approximately 95% are singletons; the top ten hold approximately 0.07%. About this clone itself: Its antigen is as yet unknown.

Germline V gene sequence: CDR1 SGHNT, CDR2 YYREEE (reference sequence). Trimming took off 5 bases at V and 1 base at J, with 12 bases between the two ends. CDR3 size: 14 residues. Sequenced material: naive CD4+ T cells sorted from blood. The subset was: CD45RA+ positively selected. The J gene is TRBJ1-1, the V gene TRBV5-4; D ambiguous. The source is a woman younger than 45 in good health. This CDR3 reads CASRGGWENTEAFF. DNA of the CDR3: TGTGCCAGCAGGGGTGGGTGGGAGAACACTGAAGCTTTCTTT.